The 6 T cell receptor beta chains below come from one sample, sequenced in a study of molecular identifiers for immune sequencing clone quantification listed by TCRdb under 2018. Library preparation used PCR. The instrument given in TCRdb is Illumina HiSeq 4000. The public reads were reanalyzed by TCRdb: fastp trimming at Q25, MiXCR alignment, in-frame beta chains only. Every CDR3 protein is listed once, alongside the most common genes and DNA of its rows. The sample table lists some 650,000 distinct CDR3 sequences, 15% to 20% of them with a count of one. Around 0.9% of the sample is taken by the ten largest. Material: naive CD8+ T cells from blood, with Jurkat cell RNA spiked in. Taken with the paper, the label for cell subset or site translates to: FACS-sorted CD8+CD4-CCR7+CD45RA+ naive T cells. All receptors come from a human donor in good health. Some libraries in this study had Jurkat cell RNA spiked in.

The CDR3 is CASSRRVRVGDTQYF. CDR3 bases: TGTGCCAGCAGCAGAAGGGTCAGGGTGGGAGATACGCAGTATTTT. The chain is built from TRBV6-2 or TRBV6-3 and TRBJ2-3, with a weak D call TRBD1 (5 bases). From germline, CDR1 is MNHEY and CDR2 SVGEGT. Between the trimmed V and J ends, which lost 6 bases and 5 bases, there was a span of 18 bases. This CDR3 contains 15 residues.

There are many counts of this clonotype. The rearrangement uses TRBV29-1 and TRBJ1-4; D not certain. This CDR3 has 15 amino acids. Trimming removed 7 bases at V and 0 bases at J, with 15 bases between. Per the germline V gene, CDR1 is SQVTM and CDR2 is ANQGSEA. The DNA of the CDR3 is TGCAGCGCCCAATCGTATGGGGCAACTAATGAAAAACTGTTTTTT. It encodes CSAQSYGATNEKLFF. Based on the CDR3 plus reference TRBV29-1 and TRBJ1-4, the full variable domain is SAVISQKPSRDICQRGTSLTIQCQVDSQVTMMFWYRQQPGQSLTLIATANQGSEATYESGFVIDKFPISRPNLTFSTLTVSNMSPEDSSIYLCSAQSYGATNEKLFFGSGTQLSVL.

This clonotype came up a few times. The V gene is TRBV7-6, the J gene TRBJ2-7, with TRBD2 matching over 7 bases. The germline CDR1 and CDR2 sequences are SGHVS and FNYEAQ. The CDR3 runs to 17 residues. V trimming: 1 base; J trimming: 3 bases; junction bases outside the gene matches: 12. CDR3 DNA sequence: TGTGCCAGCAGCTTAGACCCGTCGGCGGGGGAATTCTACGAGCAGTACTTC. This encodes CASSLDPSAGEFYEQYF.

This clonotype was found many times. The chain recombines TRBV4-3 with TRBJ2-3; 7 bases line up with TRBD2. J lost 0 bases, V lost 0 bases, and 3 bases had no gene match. This CDR3 spans 16 amino acids. The germline gives CDR1 LGHNA, CDR2 YSLEER. CDR3 in DNA: TGCGCCAGCAGCCAAGATAGTAGCGGGAGCACAGATACGCAGTATTTT. This gives the protein CASSQDSSGSTDTQYF.

This CDR3 reads CASSPKGYTEAFF. The CDR3, as DNA: TGTGCCAGCAGCCCAAAGGGATACACTGAAGCTTTCTTT. The chain joins TRBV5-8 to TRBJ1-1, with D uncertain. The V end was cut by 4 bases, the J end by 3 bases, with 10 bases between. The CDR3 contains 13 residues. Looked up from germline, CDR1 is SGHTS and CDR2 is YDEGEE.

This clonotype showed up many times. CDR3 residues: CASSSEDSHNTEAFF. In DNA, the CDR3 is TGCGCCAGCAGCTCAGAGGACAGCCACAACACTGAAGCTTTCTTT. The J gene is TRBJ1-1, the V gene TRBV5-1; perhaps TRBD1 as D (6 bases). In germline, CDR1 is SGHRS, CDR2 YFSETQ. V lost 3 bases and J lost 2, with 14 bases in between. The CDR3 extends over 15 amino acids.